This TCR beta chain was identified during a study of radiotherapy plus CTLA-4 blockade in lung cancer. Study-level results: Response was reportedly best predicted by early blood T cell clone dynamics, with interferon-beta.

TCRdb's copy holds only in-frame clones and misses some; the assay was immunoSEQ multiplex PCR. The sample consists of tens of thousands of clones, around 80% of them appearing once. The CDR3 runs 15 residues. The J segment lost 4 bases and the V segment lost 1 base, leaving 10 bases of the junction unmatched. Per the germline V gene, CDR1 is SQVTM and CDR2 is ANQGSEA. Remarks on this clone: Its cognate antigen is unknown.

The rearrangement uses TRBV29-1 and TRBJ2-7; 7 bases align to TRBD2. The TCR sequence derives from a human donor with non-small cell lung cancer that progressed on radiotherapy plus ipilimumab. Sample: peripheral blood, taken from a patient treated with radiotherapy plus ipilimumab. Here the CDR3 DNA reads TGCAGCGTTGAAGTATCTAGCGGAGGGGTTTACGAGCAGTACTTC. Protein: CSVEVSSGGVYEQYF.